One and the same sample provided the 19 T cell receptor beta chains below, sequenced in a study of blood T cells in healthy people across ages. With a J-beta primer mix and a sample-barcoded 5' primer, a second PCR ran about 7 to 12 cycles. TCRdb processed the 5' RACE reads anew with MiXCR; each CDR3 protein has one entry. The table includes under 2 million distinct CDR3 sequences, about 31% detected once. The sequenced material came from blood. Source of these receptors: a woman in her 30s in good health.

This clonotype was observed a few times. The chain links TRBV9 to TRBJ2-7; TRBD2 aligns across 9 bases. The junction had 10 bases not matched to a gene; V was cut back by 3 bases and J by 3 bases. Germline CDR1 reads SGDLS; CDR2 reads YYNGEE. The CDR3 consists of 16 residues. The CDR3 bases are TGTGCCAGCAGCGCGGCCTTGGGGACTAGCTTCTACGAGCAGTACTTC. Residues: CASSAALGTSFYEQYF.

The CDR3 here is CSASGTSGDSYEQYF. In nucleotides, the CDR3 is TGCAGTGCTAGTGGGACTAGCGGGGACTCCTACGAGCAGTACTTC. This chain connects TRBV20-1 to TRBJ2-4; 13 positions match TRBD2. The better agreement between TRBJ2-7 and the DNA end casts doubt on the J call. CDR1 DFQATT and CDR2 SNEGSKA come from the germline V gene (reference sequence). This CDR3 contains 15 residues.

The rearrangement joins TRBV28 to TRBJ1-4; D possibly corresponds to TRBD1 (6 bases). Germline CDR1 MDHEN, CDR2 SYDVKM. V lost 5 bases to trimming and J lost 1 base, with 11 bases between them. This CDR3 spans 15 amino acids. CDR3 sequence: CASSIIRGTNEKLFF. CDR3 nucleotide sequence: TGTGCCAGCAGTATCATCAGGGGAACTAATGAAAAACTGTTTTTT.

The chain has TRBV3-1 and TRBJ1-1; D not certain. There are 12 residues in the CDR3. Germline lookup yields CDR1 LGHDT and CDR2 YNNKEL (reference sequence). Trimming cost V 4 bases and J 2 bases, with 5 bases left between them. CDR3 protein: CASSPDNTEAFF. The CDR3 region has the DNA TGTGCCAGCAGCCCCGACAACACTGAAGCTTTCTTT.

This chain uses TRBV5-1 with TRBJ2-3, with 10 bases matching TRBD1. Germline assignment: CDR1 SGHRS and CDR2 YFSETQ. The junction had 3 bases not matched to a gene; V was cut back by 8 bases and J by 3 bases. The CDR3 consists of 13 residues. The CDR3 reads CASGTGVTDTQYF. As DNA, the CDR3 is TGCGCCAGTGGGACAGGGGTGACAGATACGCAGTATTTT.

The table lists this clonotype with a few counts. This chain joins TRBV28 and TRBJ2-4; D uncertain. The CDR3 runs to 14 residues. Trimming stripped 10 bases from V and 0 bases from J, with 13 bases between. The germline CDR1 and CDR2 sequences are MDHEN and SYDVKM. The chain's CDR3 is CAITTSLAKNIQYF. The CDR3 bases are TGTGCCATTACGACCTCCCTAGCCAAAAACATTCAGTACTTC. The variable domain in full, with the rest retrieved from reference TRBV28 and TRBJ2-4, is DVKVTQSSRYLVKRTGEKVFLECVQDMDHENMFWYRQDPGLGLRLIYFSYDVKMKEKGDIPEGYSVSREKKERFSLILESASTNQTSMYLCAITTSLAKNIQYFGAGTRLSVL.

The rearrangement uses TRBV29-1 and TRBJ2-2; D gene ambiguous. CDR1 is SQVTM, CDR2 ANQGSEA, per germline. CDR3 length equals 14 residues. Trimming took 3 bases from V and 7 from J, leaving 15 bases between them. CDR3 in DNA: TGCAGCGTTGACGCATCAGGTCACGGCGGGGAGCTGTTTTTT. Protein sequence: CSVDASGHGGELFF.

This clonotype was detected a few times. The chain uses TRBV10-3 and TRBJ1-1; the D gene is possibly TRBD1 (5 bases). Trimming shortened V by 10 bases and J by 6 bases, and 12 bases separated the two germline ends. Per the germline V gene, CDR1 is ENHRY and CDR2 is SYGVKD. The CDR3 consists of 11 residues. The CDR3 DNA sequence: TGTGCCACCGGACATGAGGCTGAAGCTTTCTTT. Translating gives CATGHEAEAFF.

This rearrangement joins TRBV3-1 to TRBJ2-5; 13 bases fit TRBD2. This CDR3 comprises 17 residues. Trimming took 4 bases from V and 3 from J; bases not matched to a gene: 8. Germline-derived CDR1 and CDR2 are LGHDT and YNNKEL (reference sequence). DNA for the CDR3: TGTGCCAGCAGCCCCGGGACTAGCGGGGAAACCGAAGAGACCCAGTACTTC. As protein: CASSPGTSGETEETQYF.

Points on this clonotype: At one end, the junction sequence differs from germline, possibly due to a read error. The V and J genes are TRBV28 and TRBJ1-5, with unresolved D. CDR1 is MDHEN and CDR2 is SYDVKM in the germline V gene. The CDR3 is 16 amino acids. CDR3 sequence reads: CAGSLFRSLSNQPQHF. CDR3 sequence (DNA): TGTGCCGGCAGTTTATTTCGTAGTTTGAGCAATCAGCCCCAGCATTTT.

This clonotype came up a few times. The chain has TRBV2 and TRBJ2-7; perhaps TRBD1 as D (7 bases). Trimming shortened V by 6 bases and J by 4 bases, and 10 bases separated the two germline ends. The CDR3 totals 12 residues. Germline lookup yields CDR1 SNHLY and CDR2 FYNNEI. CDR3 in DNA: TGTGCCAGCAGATCAGGGGGGTACGAGCAGTACTTC. As protein: CASRSGGYEQYF.

Of note for this clonotype: A junction end diverges from the germline sequence, so it may reflect a read error. The V call is TRBV29-1, the J call TRBJ1-1; D not resolved. Germline CDR1 and CDR2: SQVTM and ANQGSEA. There are 13 residues in the CDR3. The DNA for the CDR3 is TGCAGCGTTGAGAGAGGAATGAACACTGAAGTTTTCTTT. Translating it yields CSVERGMNTEVFF.

This clonotype has at least ten counts. It may be a read error: a sequence one base away is much more abundant. The chain recombines TRBV3-1 with TRBJ2-1; D uncertain. The CDR3 runs to 13 residues. V lost 4 bases, J lost 0 bases, and 4 bases lay in between. CDR1 and CDR2 (germline): LGHDT, YNNKEL (reference sequence). The CDR3 DNA reads as TGTGCCAGCAGCCCGATCTCCTACAATGAGCAGTTCTTC. As protein: CASSPISYNEQFF.

On this clonotype itself: Given a much more abundant clone one base away, this may be a read error. This sequence joins TRBV6-6 and TRBJ2-7, with D possibly being TRBD1 (5 bases). The V end was cut by 6 bases, the J end by 3 bases, with 12 bases between. This CDR3 region has 13 residues. Germline V lookup: CDR1 MNHNY, CDR2 SVGAGI (reference sequence). The CDR3 bases are TGTGCCAGCAGCGACCGTAGGGGCTACGAGCAGTACTTC. Translation gives CASSDRRGYEQYF.

Ten or more counts support this clonotype. The V call is TRBV20-1, the J call TRBJ1-2, with 9 nucleotides matching TRBD1. This CDR3 comprises 14 residues. V lost 6 bases, J lost 3 bases, and 8 bases stayed unmatched. Per germline, CDR1 DFQATT and CDR2 SNEGSKA (reference sequence). The CDR3 loop reads CSAPTGGADYGYTF. CDR3 nucleotide sequence: TGCAGTGCCCCAACAGGGGGCGCTGACTATGGCTACACCTTC.

The rearrangement joins TRBV20-1 to TRBJ2-3; 8 bases map to TRBD2. With V trimmed by 0 bases and J by 6 bases, 8 bases remained unmatched. Germline V gene sequence: CDR1 DFQATT, CDR2 SNEGSKA (reference sequence). This CDR3 is 15 amino acids long. The CDR3: CSARDLRGGLDTQYF. CDR3 sequence (DNA): TGCAGTGCTAGAGATCTCCGGGGGGGCCTGGATACGCAGTATTTT.

The CDR3 spells CASSLGRQDDTEAFF. CDR3 DNA: TGTGCCAGCAGCTTAGGAAGACAGGACGACACTGAAGCTTTCTTT. The chain is built from TRBV7-9 and TRBJ1-1; D is possibly TRBD1 (6 bases). Germline V gene data show CDR1 as SEHNR and CDR2 as FQNEAQ (reference sequence). The CDR3 sequence is 15 residues long. The germline V and J ends were trimmed by 1 base and 3 bases, with 12 bases remaining between them.

A few counts support this clonotype. The CDR3 coding sequence is TGTGCCTCACGGGACTCTTTATACGAGCAGTACTTC. This codes for CASRDSLYEQYF. The chain links TRBV27 to TRBJ2-7; D is possibly TRBD2 (6 bases). V lost 11 bases to trimming and J lost 4 bases, with 15 bases between them. Germline CDR1 reads MNHEY; CDR2 reads SMNVEV (reference sequence). This CDR3 is 12 amino acids long.

J is TRBJ2-5 and V is TRBV20-1, with 8 nucleotides matching TRBD1. The end of the DNA is better explained by TRBJ2-7, so the J call may be wrong. Looked up from germline, CDR1 is DFQATT and CDR2 is SNEGSKA (reference sequence). The CDR3 consists of 12 residues. CDR3 residues: CSVRRGPAEQYF. The DNA of the CDR3 is TGCAGTGTGCGCAGGGGGCCGGCCGAGCAGTACTTC.